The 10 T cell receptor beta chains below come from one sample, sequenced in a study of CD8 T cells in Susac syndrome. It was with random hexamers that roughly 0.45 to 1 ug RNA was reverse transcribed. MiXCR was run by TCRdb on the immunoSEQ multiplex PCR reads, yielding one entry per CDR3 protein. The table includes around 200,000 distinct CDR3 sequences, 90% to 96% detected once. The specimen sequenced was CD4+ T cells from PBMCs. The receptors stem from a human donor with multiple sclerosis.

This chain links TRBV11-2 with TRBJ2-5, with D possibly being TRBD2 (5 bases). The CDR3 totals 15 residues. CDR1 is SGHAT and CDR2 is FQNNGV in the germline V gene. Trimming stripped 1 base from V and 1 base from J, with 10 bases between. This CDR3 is CASSLGAGAQETQYF. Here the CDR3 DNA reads TGTGCCAGCAGCTTAGGCGCGGGCGCCCAAGAGACCCAGTACTTC.

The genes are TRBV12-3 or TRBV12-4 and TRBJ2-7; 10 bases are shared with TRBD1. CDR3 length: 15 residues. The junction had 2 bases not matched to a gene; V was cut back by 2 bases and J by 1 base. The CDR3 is CASSLTGQGSYEQYF. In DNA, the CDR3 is TGTGCCAGCAGTTTAACGGGACAGGGGTCCTACGAGCAGTACTTC.

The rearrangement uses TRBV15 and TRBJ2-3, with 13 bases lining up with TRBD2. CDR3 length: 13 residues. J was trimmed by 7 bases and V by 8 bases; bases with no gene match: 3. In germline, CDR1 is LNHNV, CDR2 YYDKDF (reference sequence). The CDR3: CATGTSGAYTQYF. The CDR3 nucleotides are TGTGCCACCGGGACTAGCGGGGCATATACGCAGTATTTT.

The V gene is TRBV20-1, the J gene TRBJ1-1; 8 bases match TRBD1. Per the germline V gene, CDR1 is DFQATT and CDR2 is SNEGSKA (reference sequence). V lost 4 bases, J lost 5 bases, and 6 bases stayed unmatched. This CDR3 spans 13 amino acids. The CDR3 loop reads CSATDRGLTEAFF. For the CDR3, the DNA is TGCAGTGCTACCGACAGGGGATTGACTGAAGCTTTCTTT.

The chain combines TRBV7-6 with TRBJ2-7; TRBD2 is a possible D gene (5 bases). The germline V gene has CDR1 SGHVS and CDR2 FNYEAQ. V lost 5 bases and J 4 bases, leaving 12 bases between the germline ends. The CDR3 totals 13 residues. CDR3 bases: TGTGCCAGCAGCACGGCGGGTGGGTACGAGCAGTACTTC. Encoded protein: CASSTAGGYEQYF.

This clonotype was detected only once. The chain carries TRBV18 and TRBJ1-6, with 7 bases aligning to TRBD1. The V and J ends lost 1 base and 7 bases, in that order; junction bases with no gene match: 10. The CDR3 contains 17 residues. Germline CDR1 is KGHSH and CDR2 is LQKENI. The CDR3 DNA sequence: TGTGCCAGCTCACCACTGGCCAGGGGGTTCGGGAATTCACCCCTCCACTTT. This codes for CASSPLARGFGNSPLHF.

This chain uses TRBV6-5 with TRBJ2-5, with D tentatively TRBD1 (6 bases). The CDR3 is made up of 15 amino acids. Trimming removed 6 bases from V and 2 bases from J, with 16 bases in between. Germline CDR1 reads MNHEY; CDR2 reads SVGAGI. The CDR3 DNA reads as TGTGCCAGCAGCCAATCCTGGGGGCTACAAGAGACCCAGTACTTC. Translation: CASSQSWGLQETQYF.

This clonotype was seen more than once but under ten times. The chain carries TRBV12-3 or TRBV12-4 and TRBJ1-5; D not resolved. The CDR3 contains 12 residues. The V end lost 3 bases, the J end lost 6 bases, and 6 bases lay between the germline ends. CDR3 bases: TGTGCCAGCAGTTTTTCGGGTCAGCCCCAGCATTTT. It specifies CASSFSGQPQHF.

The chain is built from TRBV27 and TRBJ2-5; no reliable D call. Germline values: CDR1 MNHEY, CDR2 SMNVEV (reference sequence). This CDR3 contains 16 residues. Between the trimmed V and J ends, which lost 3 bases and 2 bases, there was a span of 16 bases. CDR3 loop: CASSFSRSRFQETQYF. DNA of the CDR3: TGTGCCAGCAGTTTTTCGCGTAGTAGATTTCAAGAGACCCAGTACTTC.

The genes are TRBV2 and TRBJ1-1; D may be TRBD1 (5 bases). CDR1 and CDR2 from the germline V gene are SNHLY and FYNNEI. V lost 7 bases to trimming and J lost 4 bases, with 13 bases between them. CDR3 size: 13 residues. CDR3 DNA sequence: TGTGCCAGCACCCCCTCGAGGGGCACTGAAGCTTTCTTT. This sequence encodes CASTPSRGTEAFF.